A single sample gave rise to the 11 T cell receptor beta chains below, sequenced in a study of vaccination and CD4 T cells after COVID-19. Treatment meaning: roughly ten-day PBMC culture with coronavirus spike peptide pools or control peptides (ViraFEST assay). Sequencing of DNA taken from cultured CD4+ T cells relied on the Oncomine TCR Beta short-read assay. TCRdb fed the PCR reads into MiXCR, producing one record per CDR3 protein. Of 20,000 to 30,000 distinct CDR3 sequences listed, 55% to 70% were seen once; the top ten hold 4% to 6%. Antigen specificity for these receptors is unknown. The source material was CD4+ T cells from blood, cultured in vitro. The source is a human donor who had recovered from COVID-19.

The V and J genes are TRBV5-1 and TRBJ2-7; TRBD2 aligns across 11 bases. Germline CDR1 and CDR2: SGHRS and YFSETQ. The CDR3 sequence is 16 residues long. V shed 3 bases and J 2 bases; nucleotides not matched to a gene: 7. CDR3 protein: CASSSIAGGPAYEQYF. The CDR3 coding sequence is TGCGCCAGCAGCTCTATAGCGGGAGGGCCTGCCTACGAGCAGTACTTC.

The gene calls are TRBV19 and TRBJ1-2; D is undetermined. Germline V gives CDR1 LNHDA, CDR2 SQIVND (reference sequence). Trimming removed 8 bases at V and 4 bases at J, with 11 bases between. There are 12 residues in the CDR3. DNA of the CDR3: TGTGCCAGTCGGGAGGGCGGCTATGGCTACACCTTC. It specifies CASREGGYGYTF.

The J gene is TRBJ2-3, the V gene TRBV7-2; 9 nucleotides agree with TRBD2. The germline CDR1 and CDR2 sequences are SGHTA and FQGNSA. The CDR3 extends over 15 amino acids. The ends lost 3 bases at V and 2 bases at J; junction bases unmatched: 3. CDR3 region: CASSLGGRATDTQYF. CDR3 nucleotides: TGTGCCAGCAGCTTGGGCGGGAGGGCCACAGATACGCAGTATTTT.

This clonotype occurred a few times. The chain employs TRBV20-1 and TRBJ1-6, with D possibly TRBD1 on 5 matching bases. V lost 5 bases and J lost 9, with 14 bases in between. This CDR3 is 13 amino acids long. The V gene's germline CDR1 is DFQATT and CDR2 SNEGSKA (reference sequence). CDR3 DNA sequence: TGCAGTGCTGGGACCCCGAGGGTTTCACCCCTCCACTTT. This sequence encodes CSAGTPRVSPLHF.

Turning to this clonotype: An end of the junction does not agree with germline; a read error may underlie this. The CDR3 loop reads CASSRNGGRVNEQFF. CDR3 coding DNA: TGCGCCAGCAGCCGCAACGGGGGGAGGGTCAATGAGCAGTTCTTC. This chain joins TRBV7-2 and TRBJ2-1; the match to TRBD2 covers 7 bases. This CDR3 has 15 amino acids. Germline loops: CDR1 SGHTA, CDR2 FQGNSA. Variable domain in full (rest from reference TRBV7-2 and TRBJ2-1): GAGVSQSPSNKVTEKGKDVELRCDPISGHTALYWYRQSLGQGLEFLIYFQGNSAPDKSGLPSDRFSAERTGGSVSTLTIQRTQQEDSAVYLCASSRNGGRVNEQFFGPGTRLTVL.

V is TRBV25-1 and J is TRBJ2-1; 14 nucleotides agree with TRBD2. V was clipped by 8 bases and J by 8 bases; unmatched bases: 8. The CDR3 has 15 residues. CDR1 is MGHDK, CDR2 SYGVNS, per germline. This chain's CDR3 is CASGETSGRGDEQFF. CDR3 nucleotide sequence: TGTGCCAGCGGGGAGACTAGCGGGAGGGGAGATGAGCAGTTCTTC.

The chain is built from TRBV5-1 and TRBJ2-7; TRBD2 matches at 12 bases. CDR3 length: 14 residues. V was pared by 6 bases and J by 3 bases, with 4 bases of the junction left unmatched. The V gene's germline CDR1 is SGHRS and CDR2 YFSETQ. In nucleotides, the CDR3 is TGCGCCAGCACCCTGACTAGCGGGAGCTACGAGCAGTACTTC. This translates into CASTLTSGSYEQYF.

This chain joins TRBV28 and TRBJ2-3, with D possibly being TRBD2 (5 bases). Germline CDR1 MDHEN, CDR2 SYDVKM. CDR3 length equals 13 residues. Trimming cost V 3 bases and J 1 base, with 5 bases left between them. Here the CDR3 DNA reads TGTGCCAGCAGTTTGGGAGGCACAGATACGCAGTATTTT. It codes for CASSLGGTDTQYF.

This clonotype turned up a few times. The J gene is TRBJ1-1, the V gene TRBV20-1, with a weak D call TRBD1 (5 bases). Germline assignment: CDR1 DFQATT and CDR2 SNEGSKA (reference sequence). Trimming removed 6 bases from V and 3 bases from J, with 11 bases in between. CDR3 length equals 12 residues. In nucleotides, the CDR3 is TGCAGTGCCCCACGGGGGGACACTGAAGCTTTCTTT. Its translation: CSAPRGDTEAFF.

This clonotype was counted only a few times. The chain links TRBV27 to TRBJ2-1, with TRBD1 identical over 7 bases. This CDR3 region has 15 residues. The junction had 7 bases not matched to a gene; V was cut back by 5 bases and J by 3 bases. CDR1 and CDR2 (germline): MNHEY, SMNVEV (reference sequence). In nucleotides, the CDR3 is TGTGCCAGCAGTCAAATGACAGGGTACTACAATGAGCAGTTCTTC. It codes for CASSQMTGYYNEQFF.

J is TRBJ2-5 and V is TRBV15; tentative D call: TRBD2 (6 bases). The CDR3 covers 14 residues. Trimming pared 1 base from V and 5 bases from J, leaving 11 bases between. CDR1 and CDR2 (germline): LNHNV, YYDKDF (reference sequence). CDR3 nucleotides: TGTGCCACCAGCAGAGGAGGAGGAGGGGAGACCCAGTACTTC. It encodes CATSRGGGGETQYF.